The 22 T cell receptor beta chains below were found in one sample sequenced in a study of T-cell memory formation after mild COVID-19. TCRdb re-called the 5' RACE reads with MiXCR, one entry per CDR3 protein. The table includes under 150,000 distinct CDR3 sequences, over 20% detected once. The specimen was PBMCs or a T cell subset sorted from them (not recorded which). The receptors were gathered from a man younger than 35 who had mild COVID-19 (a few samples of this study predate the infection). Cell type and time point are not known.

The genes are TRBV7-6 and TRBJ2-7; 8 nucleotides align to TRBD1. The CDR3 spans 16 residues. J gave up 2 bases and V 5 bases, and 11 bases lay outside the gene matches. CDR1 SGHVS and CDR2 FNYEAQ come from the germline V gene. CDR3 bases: TGTGCCAGCAGCCCAAGAACAGGGGGGTCCGCCTACGAGCAGTACTTC. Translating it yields CASSPRTGGSAYEQYF.

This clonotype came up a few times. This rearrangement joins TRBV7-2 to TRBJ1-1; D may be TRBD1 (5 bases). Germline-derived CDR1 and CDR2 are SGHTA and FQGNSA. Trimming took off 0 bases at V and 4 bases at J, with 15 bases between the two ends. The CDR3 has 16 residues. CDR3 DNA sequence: TGTGCCAGCAGCTTAGCCGACAGCGTTGGGAGCACTGAAGCTTTCTTT. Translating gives CASSLADSVGSTEAFF.

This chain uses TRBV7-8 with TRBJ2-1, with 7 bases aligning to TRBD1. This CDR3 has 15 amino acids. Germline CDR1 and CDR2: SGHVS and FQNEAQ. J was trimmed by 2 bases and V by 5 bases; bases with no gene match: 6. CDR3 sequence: CASSVTGLTYNEQFF. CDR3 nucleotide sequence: TGTGCCAGCAGCGTGACAGGGCTAACCTACAATGAGCAGTTCTTC.

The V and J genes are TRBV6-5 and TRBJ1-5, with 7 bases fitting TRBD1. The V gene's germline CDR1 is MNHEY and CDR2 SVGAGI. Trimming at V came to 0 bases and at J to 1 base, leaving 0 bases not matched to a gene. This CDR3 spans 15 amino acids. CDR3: CASSYSQGSNQPQHF. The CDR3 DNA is TGTGCCAGCAGTTACTCACAGGGGAGCAATCAGCCCCAGCATTTT.

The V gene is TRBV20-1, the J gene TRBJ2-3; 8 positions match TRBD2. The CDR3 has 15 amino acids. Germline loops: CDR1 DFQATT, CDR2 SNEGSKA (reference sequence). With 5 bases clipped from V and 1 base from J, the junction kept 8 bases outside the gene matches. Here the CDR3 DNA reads TGCAGTGCTGGGGTGTATAGCGGGGGCACAGATACGCAGTATTTT. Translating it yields CSAGVYSGGTDTQYF.

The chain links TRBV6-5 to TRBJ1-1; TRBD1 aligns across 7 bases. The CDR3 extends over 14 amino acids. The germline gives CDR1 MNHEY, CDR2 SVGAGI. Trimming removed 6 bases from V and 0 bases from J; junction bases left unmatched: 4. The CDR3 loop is CASSMTGLNTEAFF. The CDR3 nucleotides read TGTGCCAGCAGCATGACAGGGTTGAACACTGAAGCTTTCTTT.

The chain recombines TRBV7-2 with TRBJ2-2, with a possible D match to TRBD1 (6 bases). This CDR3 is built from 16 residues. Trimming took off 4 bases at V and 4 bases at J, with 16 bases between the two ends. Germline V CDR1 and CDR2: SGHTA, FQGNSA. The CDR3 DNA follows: TGTGCCAGCAGCTCCCGGGACACGGACGTCACCGGGGAGCTGTTTTTT. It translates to CASSSRDTDVTGELFF.

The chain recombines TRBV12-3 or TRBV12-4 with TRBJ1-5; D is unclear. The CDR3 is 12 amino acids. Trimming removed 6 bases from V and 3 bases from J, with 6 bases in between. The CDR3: CASRAFNQPQHF. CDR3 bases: TGTGCCAGCAGGGCCTTCAATCAGCCCCAGCATTTT.

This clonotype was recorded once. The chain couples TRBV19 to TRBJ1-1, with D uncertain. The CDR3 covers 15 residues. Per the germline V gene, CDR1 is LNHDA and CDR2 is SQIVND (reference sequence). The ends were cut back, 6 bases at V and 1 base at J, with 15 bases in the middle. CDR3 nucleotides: TGTGCCAGTAGCAACAATCTCGAGGGGAACACTGAAGCTTTCTTT. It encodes CASSNNLEGNTEAFF.

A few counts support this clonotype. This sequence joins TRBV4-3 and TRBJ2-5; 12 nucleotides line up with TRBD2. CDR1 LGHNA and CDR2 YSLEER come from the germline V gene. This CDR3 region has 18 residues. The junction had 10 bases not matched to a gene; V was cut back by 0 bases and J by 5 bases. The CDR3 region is CASSQDLLAGGLGETQYF. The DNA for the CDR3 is TGCGCCAGCAGCCAAGACTTACTAGCGGGGGGCCTCGGGGAGACCCAGTACTTC.

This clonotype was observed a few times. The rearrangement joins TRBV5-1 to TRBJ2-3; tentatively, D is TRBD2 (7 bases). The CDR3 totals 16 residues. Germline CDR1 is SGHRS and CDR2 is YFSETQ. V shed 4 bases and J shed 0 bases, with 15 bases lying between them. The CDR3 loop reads CASSTAGASSTDTQYF. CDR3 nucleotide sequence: TGCGCCAGCAGCACGGCGGGGGCCTCTAGCACAGATACGCAGTATTTT.

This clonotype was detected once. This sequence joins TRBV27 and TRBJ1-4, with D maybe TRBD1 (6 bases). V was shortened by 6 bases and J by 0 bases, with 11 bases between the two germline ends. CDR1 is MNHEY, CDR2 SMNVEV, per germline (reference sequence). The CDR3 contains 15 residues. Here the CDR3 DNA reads TGTGCCAGCAGCTCTTGGACAGCAACTAATGAAAAACTGTTTTTT. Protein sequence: CASSSWTATNEKLFF. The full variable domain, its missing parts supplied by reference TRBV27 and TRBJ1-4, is EAQVTQNPRYLITVTGKKLTVTCSQNMNHEYMSWYRQDPGLGLRQIYYSMNVEVTDKGDVPEGYKVSRKEKRNFPLILESPSPNQTSLYFCASSSWTATNEKLFFGSGTQLSVL.

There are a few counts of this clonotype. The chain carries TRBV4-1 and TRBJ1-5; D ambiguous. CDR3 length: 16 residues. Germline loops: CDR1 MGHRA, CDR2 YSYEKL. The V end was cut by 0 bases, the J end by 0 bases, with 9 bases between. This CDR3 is CASSQDYTYSNQPQHF. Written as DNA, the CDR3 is TGCGCCAGCAGCCAAGACTACACTTATAGCAATCAGCCCCAGCATTTT.

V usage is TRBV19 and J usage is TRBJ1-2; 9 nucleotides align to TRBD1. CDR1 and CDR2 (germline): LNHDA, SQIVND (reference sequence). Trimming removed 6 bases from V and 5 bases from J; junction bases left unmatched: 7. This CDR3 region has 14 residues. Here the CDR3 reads CASSLQGAPYGYTF. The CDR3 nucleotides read TGTGCCAGTAGCCTACAGGGGGCCCCGTATGGCTACACCTTC.

The CDR3 region is CASSLESRATEAFF. The CDR3 region has the DNA TGTGCCAGCAGCTTAGAAAGCAGGGCCACTGAAGCTTTCTTT. The chain uses TRBV7-9 and TRBJ1-1; TRBD1 is a possible D gene (5 bases). V was trimmed by 1 base and J by 4 bases, leaving 10 bases between them. Germline V gene sequence: CDR1 SEHNR, CDR2 FQNEAQ (reference sequence). This CDR3 comprises 14 residues.

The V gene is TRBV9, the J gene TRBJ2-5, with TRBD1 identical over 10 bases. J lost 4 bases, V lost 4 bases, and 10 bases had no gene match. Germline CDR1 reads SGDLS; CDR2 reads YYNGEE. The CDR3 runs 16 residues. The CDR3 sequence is CASSSNRGTGVETQYF. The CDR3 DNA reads TGTGCCAGCAGCTCTAACCGCGGGACAGGGGTAGAGACCCAGTACTTC.

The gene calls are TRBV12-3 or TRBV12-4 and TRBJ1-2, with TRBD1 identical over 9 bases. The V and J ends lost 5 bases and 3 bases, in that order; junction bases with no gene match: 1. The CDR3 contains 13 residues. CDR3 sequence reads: CASSGQGYYGYTF. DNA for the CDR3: TGTGCCAGCAGTGGACAGGGGTACTATGGCTACACCTTC.

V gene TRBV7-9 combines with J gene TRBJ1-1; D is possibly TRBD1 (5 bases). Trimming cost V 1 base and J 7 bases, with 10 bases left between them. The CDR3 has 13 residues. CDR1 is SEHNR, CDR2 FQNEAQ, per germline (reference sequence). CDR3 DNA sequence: TGTGCCAGCAGCTTAGGTTCCGGGGGTGAAGCTTTCTTT. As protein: CASSLGSGGEAFF.

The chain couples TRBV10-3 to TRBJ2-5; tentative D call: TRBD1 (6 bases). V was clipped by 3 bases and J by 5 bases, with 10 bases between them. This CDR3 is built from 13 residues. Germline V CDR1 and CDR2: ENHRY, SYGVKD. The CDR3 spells CAISEQGAETQYF. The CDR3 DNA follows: TGTGCCATCAGTGAACAGGGTGCGGAGACCCAGTACTTC.

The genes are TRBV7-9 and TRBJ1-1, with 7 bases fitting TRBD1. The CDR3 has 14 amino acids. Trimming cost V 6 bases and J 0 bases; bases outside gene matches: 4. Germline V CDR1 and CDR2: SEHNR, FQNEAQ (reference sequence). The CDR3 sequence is CASSPGGMNTEAFF. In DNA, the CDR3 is TGTGCCAGCAGTCCAGGGGGGATGAACACTGAAGCTTTCTTT. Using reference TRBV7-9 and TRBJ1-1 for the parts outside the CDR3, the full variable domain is DTGVSQNPRHKITKRGQNVTFRCDPISEHNRLYWYRQTLGQGPEFLTYFQNEAQLEKSRLLSDRFSAERPKGSFSTLEIQRTEQGDSAMYLCASSPGGMNTEAFFGQGTRLTVV.

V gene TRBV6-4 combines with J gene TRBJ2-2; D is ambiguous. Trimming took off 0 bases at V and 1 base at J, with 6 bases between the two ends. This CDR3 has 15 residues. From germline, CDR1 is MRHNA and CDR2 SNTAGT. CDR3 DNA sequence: TGTGCCAGCAGTGACTCGGAAGGGAACACCGGGGAGCTGTTTTTT. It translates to CASSDSEGNTGELFF.

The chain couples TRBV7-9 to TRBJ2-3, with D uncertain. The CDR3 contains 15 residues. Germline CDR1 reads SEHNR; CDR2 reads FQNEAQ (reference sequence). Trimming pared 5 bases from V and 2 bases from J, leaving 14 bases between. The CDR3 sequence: CASSAQMGPTDTQYF. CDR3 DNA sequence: TGTGCCAGCAGCGCCCAAATGGGTCCCACAGATACGCAGTATTTT.